This TCR beta chain was retrieved from a study of blood T cells in healthy people across ages (dated by TCRdb to the mid-2010s). About the investigation overall: In model experiments, template switching captured roughly one uniquely barcoded TCR beta cDNA molecule for every two T cells. Age-related changes in TCR beta repertoire diversity were measured in the study by deep sequencing normalized with unique cDNA molecular identifiers. Donors were grouped into four age groups: young (average approximately 15 years), middle-aged (39), aged (around 66) and long-lived (around 82). To avoid experimental bias, donors of different ages were distributed randomly across sequencing lanes. Using the same blood draw, the study looked at two additional independent replicas of 1 million unique cDNA reads for two donors, one aged 18 to 29 and the other aged 80 or older.

The donors were roughly 39 Caucasian individuals from Russia, aged 6 to 90 years, who were systemically healthy. Ten milliliters of peripheral blood were drawn from each donor into EDTA-treated Vacutainer tubes. Ficoll-Paque density-gradient centrifugation was used to isolate PBMCs, with at least 7 million obtained per sample. Total RNA, at least 5 micrograms per sample, was extracted from PBMCs with Trizol reagent. Naive CD45RAhigh/CD27high T cell percentages were measured by flow cytometry on a PBMC aliquot from every donor. Points on this clonotype: This clone's antigen is unknown. No base qualities exist here, and no much larger clone lies one base off it.

Overall study outcomes, separate from this receptor: As age increased, observed TCR beta diversity per million T cells dropped in a roughly linear way, and a significant reduction was already evident by age about 40. A strong correlation was found between observed TCR beta diversity and the percentage of naive T cells measured by flow cytometry. Since profiling was done on bulk unsorted PBMCs, naive and antigen-experienced compartments could not be conclusively compared. Because the CMV infection status of the donors was unknown, age-related changes in expanded clonotypes may potentially have been confounded. The long-lived group showed more naive CD4+ T cells, fewer expanded clones and increased TCR diversity than the aged group, suggesting age selection. Estimates of total diversity based on one million sequenced T cells were considered lower bounds and underestimates.

From a lookup of the germline V gene, CDR1 and CDR2 are SGHRS and YFSETQ. V gives up 4 bases and J gives up 5 bases, and the segment between their germline ends measures 12 bases. The CDR3 measures 13 amino acids from cysteine to phenylalanine. Only the CDR3 part of the read is kept: 39 bases, read in frame from the first base. The library came from 5' RACE. The data were produced on an Illumina HiSeq 2500. A second roughly 7 to 11 cycle PCR used a sample-barcoded 5' primer and a J-beta primer mix. Each TCR beta cDNA molecule received a unique molecular identifier from a template-switch 5' adaptor carrying 12 random nucleotides. At least 2.5 million CDR3-containing paired-end reads were obtained from each sample. First-strand cDNA synthesis was performed from all RNA using the Mint cDNA synthesis kit, with priming by a TRBC-specific oligonucleotide. Following uracil-DNA glycosylase treatment, a first 18-cycle PCR with universal primers M1SS and BC2_uni_R was performed on all cDNA. From the authors' description of their analysis: Each sample was normalized by randomly selecting 1 million high-quality reads, each carrying a distinct molecular identifier. Instead of being binned into consensus sequences, reads that shared molecular identifiers were thrown out. CDR3 identification, clonotype clustering and error correction used MiTCR with a Q25 quality threshold and the strictest error-elimination algorithm. A nonparametric unseen species model with Euler transformation was used to estimate lower-bound total TCR beta diversity. TCRdb reprocessing: public reads trimmed at Q25 with fastp, clones called with MiXCR, in-frame beta chains kept. CDR3 protein sequences are deduplicated, and each keeps its most common genes and DNA. The V and J calls and clone size come from TCRdb's table, not from the authors' own analysis. The sample records around 990,000 distinct CDR3 sequences, less than 45% of which are singletons. Together, the top ten hold around 13% of the sample.

This receptor was identified in a man aged 18 to 29 in good health. The sequencing sample was made of blood. The V and J segments used are TRBV5-1 and TRBJ1-2; TRBD1 is a possible D gene, resting on 5 matching bases. The base sequence is TGCGCCAGCAGCCGGGGGAACGGGTATGGCTACACCTTC. Its translation is CASSRGNGYGYTF.